The next 16 T cell receptor beta chains were all read from a single sample in a study of Ad26.COV2.S vaccination and SARS-CoV-2 variants. Sequenced by immunoSEQ multiplex PCR; TCRdb stores in-frame clones only, minus some. This sample carries 300,000 to 400,000 clones, around nine tenths of them seen once, and the ten largest clones take around 3.6%. Treatment indicated: around 19 received Ad26.COV2.S at low or high dose, single or two shots; 5 received placebo; per-sample allocation not given. Sampling occurred on day 63 after the first vaccine or placebo injection. Sequences were derived from peripheral blood, sampled in a trial of Ad26.COV2.S vaccine versus placebo. Receptors were obtained from a person aged 18-60 years who received the Ad26.COV2.S COVID-19 vaccine or a placebo.

The CDR3 reads CASTEGYGYTF. The DNA for the CDR3 is TGCGCCAGCACTGAGGGCTATGGCTACACCTTC. This rearrangement joins TRBV23-1 to TRBJ1-2; D unclear. TRBV23-1 is an ORF for which the function is uncertain. V was clipped by 7 bases and J by 4 bases, with 7 bases between them. CDR3 size: 11 residues.

The chain recombines TRBV5-6 with TRBJ2-5; D unclear. The CDR3 is made up of 14 amino acids. The germline gives CDR1 SGHDT, CDR2 YYEEEE. Trimming cost V 0 bases and J 3 bases, with 9 bases left between them. The CDR3 DNA sequence: TGTGCCAGCAGCTTGGTCACAGAGAAAGAGACCCAGTACTTC. It codes for CASSLVTEKETQYF.

The rearrangement joins TRBV6-5 to TRBJ1-6; D may be TRBD1 (5 bases). CDR1 and CDR2 from the germline V gene are MNHEY and SVGAGI. CDR3 length: 13 amino acids. V dropped 2 bases and J dropped 13 bases, with 12 bases sitting between them. CDR3 bases: TGTGCCAGCAGTTACGGGCAGGGTAACCCCCTCCACTTT. Protein: CASSYGQGNPLHF.

The chain combines TRBV2 with TRBJ1-1, with 7 bases that match TRBD1. The CDR3 has 14 residues. V gave up 1 base and J gave up 10 bases; unmatched junction bases: 9. The germline gives CDR1 SNHLY, CDR2 FYNNEI. The CDR3 DNA reads as TGTGCCAGCAGTGAAGTCGGGACAGCCGGGGGAGCTTTCTTT. Its translation is CASSEVGTAGGAFF.

The rearrangement joins TRBV30 to TRBJ2-7; possibly TRBD1 for D (5 bases). V dropped 4 bases and J dropped 2 bases, with 12 bases sitting between them. The germline CDR1 and CDR2 sequences are GTSNPN and SVGIG (reference sequence). The CDR3 runs 13 residues. The CDR3 loop reads CAWKYAGPYEQYF. The CDR3 DNA sequence: TGTGCCTGGAAGTATGCAGGGCCCTACGAGCAGTACTTC.

As DNA, the CDR3 is TGTGCCAGCAGCTCTTGGGGTGGAGTCCAAGAGACCCAGTACTTC. Its protein is CASSSWGGVQETQYF. The chain combines TRBV6-5 with TRBJ2-5; no clear D. V was clipped by 6 bases and J by 1 base, with 15 bases between them. Looked up from germline, CDR1 is MNHEY and CDR2 is SVGAGI. This CDR3 is 15 amino acids long.

This clone was counted a single time. The chain links TRBV5-1 to TRBJ2-3, with D perhaps TRBD1 or TRBD2 (5 bases each). V lost 1 base and J 2 bases, leaving 14 bases between the germline ends. Germline V gene data show CDR1 as SGHRS and CDR2 as YFSETQ. The CDR3 is 16 residues long. In nucleotides, the CDR3 is TGCGCCAGCAGCTTGAACGGGGCGTCCAACACAGATACGCAGTATTTT. It codes for CASSLNGASNTDTQYF.

The chain has TRBV7-9 and TRBJ2-3; D not certain. The germline V and J ends were trimmed by 5 bases and 3 bases, with 6 bases remaining between them. The CDR3 extends over 12 amino acids. In germline, CDR1 is SEHNR, CDR2 FQNEAQ (reference sequence). CDR3 protein: CASSLYTDTQYF. In DNA form, the CDR3 reads TGTGCCAGCAGCCTTTATACAGATACGCAGTATTTT.

The table lists this clone with a count of one. This rearrangement joins TRBV30 to TRBJ2-2; a possible D gene is TRBD1 (5 bases). Germline values: CDR1 GTSNPN, CDR2 SVGIG (reference sequence). The V and J ends lost 3 bases and 2 bases respectively, with 13 bases between them. This CDR3 is built from 15 residues. The CDR3 here is CAWRVAGLNTGELFF. CDR3 in DNA: TGTGCCTGGAGAGTAGCAGGGCTAAACACCGGGGAGCTGTTTTTT.

The chain recombines TRBV6-5 with TRBJ2-7, with D unclear. Trimming shortened V by 1 base and J by 0 bases, and 7 bases separated the two germline ends. The CDR3 is 14 residues long. Germline assignment: CDR1 MNHEY and CDR2 SVGAGI. Here the CDR3 reads CASSYYKGSYEQYF. In DNA, the CDR3 is TGTGCCAGCAGTTACTATAAGGGCTCCTACGAGCAGTACTTC.

This chain uses TRBV18 with TRBJ2-7, with D possibly TRBD1 on 6 matching bases. With 5 bases removed from V and 3 bases from J, the gap between germline ends came to 17 bases. This CDR3 has 15 amino acids. Germline V gene data show CDR1 as KGHSH and CDR2 as LQKENI. CDR3: CASSNPVDSLYEQYF. In DNA, the CDR3 is TGTGCCAGCTCAAACCCCGTGGACAGCCTCTACGAGCAGTACTTC.

The chain joins TRBV5-1 to TRBJ1-5; the D is unclear. V shed 0 bases and J shed 0 bases, with 13 bases lying between them. Germline CDR1 SGHRS, CDR2 YFSETQ. The CDR3 contains 17 residues. The CDR3 DNA sequence: TGCGCCAGCAGCTTGGGGGGATTCCTTCCTAGCAATCAGCCCCAGCATTTT. It translates to CASSLGGFLPSNQPQHF.

This clone was seen repeatedly, ten times or more. The rearrangement links TRBV5-1 to TRBJ2-7; 8 bases map to TRBD1. This CDR3 contains 15 residues. The trim removed 2 bases at V and 3 bases at J, leaving 7 bases unmatched. Per germline, CDR1 SGHRS and CDR2 YFSETQ. The CDR3 region has the DNA TGCGCCAGCAGCTTAGGACAGGGTCAGCACTACGAGCAGTACTTC. Amino acids: CASSLGQGQHYEQYF.

This chain connects TRBV11-1 to TRBJ2-3; 16 nucleotides align to TRBD2. Per the germline V gene, CDR1 is SGHAT and CDR2 is FQDESV (reference sequence). Unmatched junction bases numbered 5, after V lost 5 bases and J lost 6 bases. The CDR3 spans 16 residues. CDR3 loop: CASSVKGLAGGDTQYF. CDR3 in DNA: TGTGCCAGCAGCGTAAAGGGACTAGCGGGGGGGGATACGCAGTATTTT.

This sequence joins TRBV7-3 and TRBJ2-5; TRBD1 matches 12 bases. Germline V CDR1 and CDR2: SGHTA, FQGTGA. The V and J ends lost 0 bases and 5 bases, in that order; junction bases with no gene match: 4. The CDR3 consists of 16 residues. The CDR3 coding sequence is TGTGCCAGCAGCTTAACCGGGACAGGGGGCTGGGAGACCCAGTACTTC. Encoded protein: CASSLTGTGGWETQYF.

The table lists this clone with a count of one. The chain joins TRBV6-6 to TRBJ1-2, with D possibly being TRBD1 (5 bases). V gave up 2 bases and J gave up 4 bases, with 14 bases separating them. CDR1 MNHNY and CDR2 SVGAGI come from the germline V gene (reference sequence). CDR3 length: 15 residues. CDR3: CASSYVREGGYGYTF. The CDR3 DNA reads TGTGCCAGCAGTTACGTCAGGGAGGGTGGCTATGGCTACACCTTC.